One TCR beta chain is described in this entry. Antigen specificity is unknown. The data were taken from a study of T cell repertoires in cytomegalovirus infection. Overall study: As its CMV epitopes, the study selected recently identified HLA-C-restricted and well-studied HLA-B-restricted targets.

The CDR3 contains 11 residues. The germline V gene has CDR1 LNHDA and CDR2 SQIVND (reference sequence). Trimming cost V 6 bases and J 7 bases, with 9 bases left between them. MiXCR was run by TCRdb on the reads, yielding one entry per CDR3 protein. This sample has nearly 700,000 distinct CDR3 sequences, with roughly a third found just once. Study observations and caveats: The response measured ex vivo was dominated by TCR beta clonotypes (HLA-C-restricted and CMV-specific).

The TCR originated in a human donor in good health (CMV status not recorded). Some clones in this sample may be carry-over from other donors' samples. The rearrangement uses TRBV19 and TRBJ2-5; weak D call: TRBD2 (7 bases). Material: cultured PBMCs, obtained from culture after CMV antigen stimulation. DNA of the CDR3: TGTGCCAGTAGCGGGGGGCCGACCCAGTACTTC. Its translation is CASSGGPTQYF.